Listed here are 5 T cell receptor beta chains from one sample, sequenced in a study of blood T cell repertoires in COVID-19. Assay: immunoSEQ multiplex PCR; the TCRdb copy retains only in-frame clones and omits some. The sample lists more than 300,000 clones, approximately 90% seen once, with roughly 1.2% in the top ten. Source material: PBMCs or T cells enriched from blood (not recorded which). All receptors derive from a woman younger than 35 who had recovered from COVID-19.

This sequence joins TRBV5-1 and TRBJ2-5; D is uncertain. Germline CDR1 SGHRS, CDR2 YFSETQ. The CDR3 totals 12 residues. V was pared by 4 bases and J by 5 bases, with 9 bases between. The CDR3 bases are TGCGCCAGCAGCCCCGACACCGAGACCCAGTACTTC. As protein: CASSPDTETQYF.

This chain connects TRBV6-5 to TRBJ2-7; 8 positions agree with TRBD1. CDR3 length: 15 residues. Trimming cost V 2 bases and J 2 bases; bases outside gene matches: 5. Germline loops: CDR1 MNHEY, CDR2 SVGAGI. CDR3 nucleotide sequence: TGTGCCAGCAGTTACACGGGGACAGGAGCCTACGAGCAGTACTTC. Its translation is CASSYTGTGAYEQYF.

This chain uses TRBV9 with TRBJ2-1, with D maybe TRBD2 (6 bases). V was shortened by 0 bases and J by 8 bases, with 12 bases between the two germline ends. Germline CDR1 SGDLS, CDR2 YYNGEE. CDR3 length: 14 residues. DNA of the CDR3: TGTGCCAGCAGCGTAGCGGGGGTCGGAGATGAGCAGTTCTTC. Protein product: CASSVAGVGDEQFF.

This chain joins TRBV29-1 and TRBJ1-2; maybe TRBD1 (5 bases). Germline CDR1 reads SQVTM; CDR2 reads ANQGSEA. Trimming stripped 5 bases from V and 7 bases from J, with 17 bases between. The CDR3 is made up of 13 amino acids. CDR3: CSVFHRGVGGYTF. In DNA form, the CDR3 reads TGCAGCGTTTTCCATCGGGGGGTTGGTGGCTACACCTTC.

The gene calls are TRBV7-3 and TRBJ2-2; D is ambiguous. The CDR3 runs to 13 residues. Trimming left V 4 bases short and J 4 bases short, with 7 bases between. The germline V gene encodes CDR1 SGHTA and CDR2 FQGTGA. This chain's CDR3 is CASSSTVTGELFF. The CDR3 DNA sequence: TGTGCCAGCAGCTCGACTGTCACCGGGGAGCTGTTTTTT.